Listed below are T cell receptor beta chains from one sample, sequenced in a study of T cells in Graves' hyperthyroidism and ophthalmopathy. TCRdb reprocessed the multiplex PCR reads via MiXCR and lists one record per CDR3 protein. This table holds about half a million distinct CDR3 sequences, about 16% found once. Sample: blood. The source of these receptors is a woman aged 30 to 39 with Graves' ophthalmopathy. Each CDR3 is given with its conserved first and last residue. A D gene is named only where the DNA matches it firmly. Expanded clones get a size class; other rows say once, few or many, or leave the size out.

cdr3_nt cdr3_aa j_call v_call d_call clone_size
TGTGCCAGCTCCCCCATAGCGGGAGGAAATTACGAGCAGTACTTC CASSPIAGGNYEQYF TRBJ2-7 TRBV18 TRBD2 many
TGTGCCAGCAGGGCACACGGAGGGACTACGGACAATGAGCAGTTCTTC CASRAHGGTTDNEQFF TRBJ2-1 TRBV6-2/TRBV6-3 TRBD2 NA
TGTGCCAGCAGCTCTGTTAAGATGCCCCGCATCCGATCCTACGAGCAGTACTTC CASSSVKMPRIRSYEQYF TRBJ2-7 TRBV11-2 NA many
TGTGCCAGCAGCCAAGCGACTAGTCGGATGAATGAGCAGTTCTTC CASSQATSRMNEQFF TRBJ2-1 TRBV4-2 NA many
TGCAGTGCTAGGGTCGGATTGGGCCTTAATTCACCCCTCCACTTT CSARVGLGLNSPLHF TRBJ1-6 TRBV20-1 NA many
TGTGCCAGCAGCCCCCGGGTCTATCCTACCAATGAGCAGTTCTTC CASSPRVYPTNEQFF TRBJ2-1 TRBV7-8 NA NA
TGCAGTGCTAGTTCCGGGTATGAGCAGTTCTTC CSASSGYEQFF TRBJ2-1 TRBV20-1 NA many
TGCGCCAGCAGCCAACACAATGAGCAGTTCTTC CASSQHNEQFF TRBJ2-1 TRBV4-1 NA few
TGTGCCAGCAGTGGTGTCCATAGCAATCAGCCCCAGCATTTT CASSGVHSNQPQHF TRBJ1-5 TRBV6-1 NA many
TGCGCCAGCAGCCCCTATCAAGGGGGAGGAACTGAAGCTTTCTTT CASSPYQGGGTEAFF TRBJ1-1 TRBV4-1 NA many
TGCAGTGCTCTAGCCGTGGGCAATCAGCCCCAGCATTTT CSALAVGNQPQHF TRBJ1-5 TRBV20-1 NA many
TGTGCCAGCAGTTCCCAGCGGGAGGGACACACCGGGGAGCTGTTTTTT CASSSQREGHTGELFF TRBJ2-2 TRBV6-1 TRBD2 many
TGTGCCAGCAGTGTCACCCTACAGGGAGCCTACGAGCAGTACTTC CASSVTLQGAYEQYF TRBJ2-7 TRBV28 NA many
TGCGCCAGCAGCCACACCGGGACAGGGGCGTCTGGGGCCAACGTCCTGACTTTC CASSHTGTGASGANVLTF TRBJ2-6 TRBV4-1 TRBD1 few
TGTGCCAGCAGCCACTCCATCGGGACGGGAGGGTACGAGCAGTACTTC CASSHSIGTGGYEQYF TRBJ2-7 TRBV4-2 TRBD2 many
TGTGCCAGCATGGAGGGGGCCTTGAACACTGAAGCTTTCTTT CASMEGALNTEAFF TRBJ1-1 TRBV28 TRBD1 many
TGTGCCAGCAGTCCCCCAGCGGGAGTTGACGAGCAGTACTTC CASSPPAGVDEQYF TRBJ2-7 TRBV28 TRBD2 many
TGTGCCAGCGCGATACTTGGACTAGCGGGATTAGATACGCAGTATTTT CASAILGLAGLDTQYF TRBJ2-3 TRBV7-2 TRBD2 many